A single T cell receptor beta chain is shown here with its context. There is no known antigen for this receptor. No much larger clone exists at a distance of one base, and base qualities are not known. The data belong to a study of T cells in Graves' hyperthyroidism and ophthalmopathy (dated by TCRdb to between 2018 and 2021). For the wider study: Peripheral blood samples were taken at initial diagnosis, before any treatment was given. To identify TCR V-J signatures that set the groups apart, the researchers used a discovery cohort of 100 or so patients, made up of 40 to 45 with Graves' ophthalmopathy and about 60 with stable Graves' hyperthyroidism. Thyroid tissue and blood T-cell repertoires from about six Graves' hyperthyroidism patients were also compared in the study. The paper reports TCR Vbeta CDR3 sequencing of approximately 130 peripheral blood samples: approximately 41 ophthalmopathy, 75 to 80 hyperthyroidism and about 17 progressor patients. After sampling, hyperthyroidism patients received methimazole starting at 30 mg daily, and ophthalmopathy patients received high-dose intravenous methylprednisolone. The roughly 91 discovery patients were randomly divided into training and test sets at a 7:3 ratio. Whether ophthalmopathy could be predicted prospectively was tested in an independent validation cohort made up of fewer than 20 hyperthyroidism patients plus 17 patients who later progressed to ophthalmopathy. What the work shows at the level of the full study, not this receptor alone: In cross-validation, a model built on a 13 V-J signature told ophthalmopathy apart from stable hyperthyroidism with less than 90% sensitivity and around 81% specificity, and in testing the same model reached 80%/75%. Sample size was not statistically predetermined, and investigators were not blinded to group allocation. Most expanded thyroid clonotypes (frequency above 0.001) were also found in blood, which suggests that blood repertoires may mirror thyroid immune responses. During validation, the model predicted progression to ophthalmopathy a median of about 6.3 months ahead of onset, with more than 55% sensitivity and 72.22% specificity.

A patient counted as having stable Graves' hyperthyroidism if no progression to ophthalmopathy occurred over 18 months of follow-up. Hyperthyroidism patients were newly diagnosed, with disease duration under 2 months, and aged 18 to 65 years. Patients with uncontrolled infections, other autoimmune diseases, pregnancy or lactation were excluded. Diagnoses were established on the basis of clinical symptoms, serum thyroxine and TRAb, thyroid ultrasound, and orbital computed tomography. Ficoll-Paque density gradient centrifugation was used to isolate PBMCs from about 9.4 ml of fresh peripheral blood. Total RNA was extracted using Trizol reagent, and RNA quality was assessed on an Agilent 2100 Bioanalyzer. Amplification of TCR beta CDR3 regions was carried out from RNA transcripts. The TCR CDR3 was subjected to a first round of RT-PCR using the HTBI primer set and the Qiagen OneStep RT-PCR kit. A second multiplex PCR round built the libraries, followed by size selection and purification. Paired-end sequencing of the libraries was performed with 100 bp reads on an Illumina HiSeq2000. In the original analysis: Raw data were processed with SOAPnuke, discarding reads with adapters, uncalled bases, mean Phred below 15, or no exact constant-primer or identifier match. COPE v1.2.5 was used to merge high-quality paired reads, and clonotypes were defined as unique nucleotide sequences. MiTCR v1.1 was used to align the clonotypes against IMGT TRBV, TRBD and TRBJ reference segments. Only V-J combinations with frequency above 0.0001, covering 99% to 99.2% of repertoires, were analysed. A TCS score was defined as the ratio of F50 (clonal expansion) to E x V (chaos), with BLOSUM62-based TCRdist applied between CDR3 peptides within each V-J. Welch's t-statistics and random forest reduced 500 to 650 V-J features to 13, which were used in a naive Bayes classifier (R e1071). TCRdb reprocessed the public reads (quality trimming at Q25 with fastp, clone calling with MiXCR) and kept in-frame beta chains. All rows with the same CDR3 protein become a single entry with the most common DNA and genes. It is TCRdb's table, rather than the study itself, that gives the V and J calls and clone size. The table for this sample lists about 300,000 distinct CDR3 sequences; roughly an eighth of them were counted only once. The top ten constitute 7.9% of the sample.

V drops 4 bases and J drops 10 bases, leaving 14 bases in between. The CDR3 spans 13 residues, from the cysteine through the phenylalanine. The only DNA kept is the CDR3, 39 bases in frame from the first base. CDR1 and CDR2 were assigned from the germline V gene as MNHEY and SVGAGI. Sequencing was performed on blood. The V gene is TRBV6-5 and the J gene is TRBJ2-1; the D gene is perhaps TRBD1 or TRBD2, each of them matching over 6 bases. The receptor comes from a woman aged 40 to 50 with Graves' hyperthyroidism. The encoded CDR3 is CASSSSAQGEQFF. The DNA is as follows: TGTGCCAGCAGTTCTAGCGCGCAGGGGGAGCAGTTCTTC.